This is a list of T cell receptor beta chains from one sample in a study of T cell responses to AZD1222 COVID-19 vaccine. TCRdb's table, derived via immunoSEQ multiplex PCR, lists solely in-frame clones and lacks some. Here the sample spans about 110,000 clones, roughly 92% being singletons. Sample: peripheral blood, taken 28 days after the second AZD1222 dose. The source of these receptors is an adult who received the AZD1222 COVID-19 vaccine. CDR3s leave out the opening cysteine and the closing phenylalanine or tryptophan. The order of the fields is clone size, V gene, J gene, CDR3 protein. Clone size is given for some rows only: seen once, a few or many times, or a class if the clone is expanded.

clone_size: NA
v_call: TRBV4-1
j_call: TRBJ2-1
cdr3_aa: ASSPSFGARDEQF

clone_size: NA
v_call: TRBV21-1
j_call: TRBJ1-5
cdr3_aa: ASSKDRDRVATGQPQH

clone_size: NA
v_call: TRBV7-8
j_call: TRBJ2-3
cdr3_aa: ASSSRDSSDTQY

clone_size: NA
v_call: TRBV7-2
j_call: TRBJ2-7
cdr3_aa: ASSYIRGVNYEQY

clone_size: NA
v_call: TRBV7-2
j_call: TRBJ2-5
cdr3_aa: ASSLAGRETQY

clone_size: NA
v_call: TRBV11-2
j_call: TRBJ1-1
cdr3_aa: ASSFGQGGEAF

clone_size: NA
v_call: TRBV6-5
j_call: TRBJ2-5
cdr3_aa: ASSYRHQETQY

clone_size: NA
v_call: TRBV5-1
j_call: TRBJ1-3
cdr3_aa: ASSIGDGGNTIY

clone_size: once
v_call: TRBV18
j_call: TRBJ1-2
cdr3_aa: ASSPGTDQEGYT

clone_size: NA
v_call: TRBV11-3
j_call: TRBJ2-2
cdr3_aa: ASSLGRNTGELF

clone_size: NA
v_call: TRBV5-1
j_call: TRBJ1-1
cdr3_aa: ASSFVDPSVDTEAF

clone_size: NA
v_call: TRBV9
j_call: TRBJ2-2
cdr3_aa: ASSVGQLNTGELF

clone_size: NA
v_call: TRBV7-8
j_call: TRBJ1-2
cdr3_aa: ASSPSGQTFYGYT

clone_size: NA
v_call: TRBV7-2
j_call: TRBJ2-2
cdr3_aa: ASSFSGAVTGELF

clone_size: NA
v_call: TRBV5-6
j_call: TRBJ1-6
cdr3_aa: ASSFGGYNSPLH

clone_size: NA
v_call: TRBV7-2
j_call: TRBJ2-5
cdr3_aa: ASTRANRVETQY

clone_size: few
v_call: TRBV5-1
j_call: TRBJ1-4
cdr3_aa: ASSLAGTGGNEKLF

clone_size: NA
v_call: TRBV5-1
j_call: TRBJ2-3
cdr3_aa: ASSLGTGNLVYGTQY

clone_size: NA
v_call: TRBV7-9
j_call: TRBJ1-4
cdr3_aa: ASSFGGATNEKLF

clone_size: NA
v_call: TRBV6-4
j_call: TRBJ2-2
cdr3_aa: ASSPSGGGTGELF

clone_size: NA
v_call: TRBV15
j_call: TRBJ2-7
cdr3_aa: ATSRVPGDYEQY

clone_size: NA
v_call: TRBV18
j_call: TRBJ1-1
cdr3_aa: ASSPGLGRSTEAF

clone_size: few
v_call: TRBV24-1
j_call: TRBJ1-1
cdr3_aa: ATSDWTNTEAF

clone_size: NA
v_call: TRBV19
j_call: TRBJ2-7
cdr3_aa: ASSIGGSYEQY

clone_size: NA
v_call: TRBV25-1
j_call: TRBJ1-2
cdr3_aa: ASSGQGLYGYT

clone_size: NA
v_call: TRBV7-3
j_call: TRBJ2-1
cdr3_aa: ASSLSLDSYNEQF

clone_size: NA
v_call: TRBV30
j_call: TRBJ1-6
cdr3_aa: AWTRDGGFSLH

clone_size: once
v_call: TRBV5-1
j_call: TRBJ2-3
cdr3_aa: ASSLVVGEGTDTQY

clone_size: NA
v_call: TRBV9
j_call: TRBJ2-7
cdr3_aa: ASSALPGLNSYEQY

clone_size: NA
v_call: TRBV25-1
j_call: TRBJ2-1
cdr3_aa: ASSERQGALNEQF

clone_size: NA
v_call: TRBV19
j_call: TRBJ2-1
cdr3_aa: ASKPLGYNEQF

clone_size: NA
v_call: TRBV6-5
j_call: TRBJ1-5
cdr3_aa: ASSQTGYSNQPQH

clone_size: once
v_call: TRBV19
j_call: TRBJ2-7
cdr3_aa: ASSIGAGGGYEQY

clone_size: NA
v_call: TRBV11-2
j_call: TRBJ2-3
cdr3_aa: ASSTGGAKYTQY

clone_size: NA
v_call: TRBV2
j_call: TRBJ1-5
cdr3_aa: ASSEFAGGGQPQH

clone_size: NA
v_call: TRBV20-1
j_call: TRBJ2-5
cdr3_aa: SAIRGETQY

clone_size: NA
v_call: TRBV6-5
j_call: TRBJ1-1
cdr3_aa: ASRETGPTGEAF

clone_size: NA
v_call: TRBV27
j_call: TRBJ2-2
cdr3_aa: ASKGAGELF

clone_size: NA
v_call: TRBV6-4
j_call: TRBJ1-1
cdr3_aa: ASTSGPGNTEAF

clone_size: NA
v_call: TRBV6-2/TRBV6-3
j_call: TRBJ1-6
cdr3_aa: ASSRTGRGSPLH

clone_size: NA
v_call: TRBV11-2
j_call: TRBJ2-7
cdr3_aa: ASSPFSPLKNTEQY

clone_size: once
v_call: TRBV7-8
j_call: TRBJ1-2
cdr3_aa: ASSLGGVYGYT